This TCR beta chain was captured in a study of T cells in Graves' hyperthyroidism and ophthalmopathy. This CDR3 comprises 14 residues. CDR1 is KGHDR and CDR2 is SFDVKD in the germline V gene. Amplification of TCR beta CDR3 regions was performed using RNA transcripts as template. Carried out on the TCR CDR3, a first-round RT-PCR used the HTBI primer set. A single record per CDR3 protein comes from TCRdb applying MiXCR to the multiplex PCR reads. The sample contains about 520,000 distinct CDR3 sequences, about a fifth of which appear only once. A note on this clonotype: This could be a read error, since a much larger clone is one nucleotide away.

This TCR was sampled from a man younger than 30 with Graves' hyperthyroidism. The material sequenced was blood. V gene TRBV24-1 combines with J gene TRBJ1-5, with TRBD1 matching over 8 bases. CDR3 DNA sequence: TGTGTCACCGGACAGGGAGAAGTTGGTCAGCCCCAGCATTTT. This sequence encodes CVTGQGEVGQPQHF.